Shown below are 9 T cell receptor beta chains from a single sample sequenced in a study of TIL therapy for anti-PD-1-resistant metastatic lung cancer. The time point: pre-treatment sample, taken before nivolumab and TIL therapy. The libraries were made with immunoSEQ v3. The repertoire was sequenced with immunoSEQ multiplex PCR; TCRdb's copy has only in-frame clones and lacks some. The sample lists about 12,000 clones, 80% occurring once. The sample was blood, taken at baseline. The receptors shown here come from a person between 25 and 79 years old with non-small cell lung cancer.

The CDR3, as DNA: TGTGCCAGCAGTCCAGGGTGGGCTGAAGCTTTCTTT. This codes for CASSPGWAEAFF. The V call is TRBV6-5, the J call TRBJ1-1; D may be TRBD1 (5 bases). CDR1 and CDR2 (germline): MNHEY, SVGAGI. The CDR3 length is 12 residues. Trimming pared 5 bases from V and 6 bases from J, leaving 10 bases between.

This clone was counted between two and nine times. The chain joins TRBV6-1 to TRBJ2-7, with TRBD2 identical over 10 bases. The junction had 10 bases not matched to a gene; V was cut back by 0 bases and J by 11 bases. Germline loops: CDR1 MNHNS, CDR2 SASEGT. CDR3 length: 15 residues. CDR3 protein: CASSEASSGSKPEYF. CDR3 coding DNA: TGTGCCAGCAGTGAAGCCTCTAGCGGGAGTAAGCCGGAGTACTTC.

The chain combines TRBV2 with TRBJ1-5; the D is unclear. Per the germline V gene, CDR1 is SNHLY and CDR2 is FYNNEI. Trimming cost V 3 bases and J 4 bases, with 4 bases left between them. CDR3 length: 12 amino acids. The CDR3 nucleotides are TGTGCCAGCAGTGATACTAATCAGCCCCAGCATTTT. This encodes CASSDTNQPQHF.

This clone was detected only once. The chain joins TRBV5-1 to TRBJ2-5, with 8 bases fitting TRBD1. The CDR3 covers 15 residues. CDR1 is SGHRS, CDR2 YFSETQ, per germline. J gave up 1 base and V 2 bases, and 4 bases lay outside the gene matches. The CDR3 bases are TGCGCCAGCAGCTTTGGCAGGGGGCCCCAAGAGACCCAGTACTTC. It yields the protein CASSFGRGPQETQYF.

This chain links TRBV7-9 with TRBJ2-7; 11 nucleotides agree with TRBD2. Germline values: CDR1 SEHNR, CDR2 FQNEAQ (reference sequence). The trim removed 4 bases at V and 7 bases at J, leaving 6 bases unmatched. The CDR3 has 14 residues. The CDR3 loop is CASSSGTSGWEQYF. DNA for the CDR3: TGTGCCAGCAGCTCCGGGACTAGCGGATGGGAGCAGTACTTC.

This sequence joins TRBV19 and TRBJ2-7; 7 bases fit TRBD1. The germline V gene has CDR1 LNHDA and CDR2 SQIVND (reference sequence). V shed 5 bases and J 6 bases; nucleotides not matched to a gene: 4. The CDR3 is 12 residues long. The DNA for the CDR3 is TGTGCCAGTAGTGCAACAGGGGTCGAGCAGTACTTC. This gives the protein CASSATGVEQYF. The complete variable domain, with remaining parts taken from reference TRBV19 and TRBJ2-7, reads DGGITQSPKYLFRKEGQNVTLSCEQNLNHDAMYWYRQDPGQGLRLIYYSQIVNDFQKGDIAEGYSVSREKKESFPLTVTSAQKNPTAFYLCASSATGVEQYFGPGTRLTVT.

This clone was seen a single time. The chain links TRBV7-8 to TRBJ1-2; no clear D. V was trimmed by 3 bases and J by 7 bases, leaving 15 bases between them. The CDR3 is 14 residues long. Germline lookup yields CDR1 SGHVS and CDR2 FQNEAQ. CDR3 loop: CASSFESRAGGYTF. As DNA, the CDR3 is TGTGCCAGCAGCTTCGAGTCAAGGGCGGGTGGCTACACCTTC.

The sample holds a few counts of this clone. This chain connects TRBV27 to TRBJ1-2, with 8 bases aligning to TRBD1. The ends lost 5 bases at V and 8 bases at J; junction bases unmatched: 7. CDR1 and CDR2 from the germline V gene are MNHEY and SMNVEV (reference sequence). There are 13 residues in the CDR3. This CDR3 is CASSADRVWGYTF. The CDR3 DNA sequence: TGTGCCAGCAGTGCGGACAGGGTTTGGGGCTACACCTTC.

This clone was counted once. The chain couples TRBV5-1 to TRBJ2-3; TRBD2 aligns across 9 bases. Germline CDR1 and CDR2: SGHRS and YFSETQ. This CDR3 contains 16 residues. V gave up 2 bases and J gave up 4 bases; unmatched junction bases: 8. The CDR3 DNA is TGCGCCAGCAGCTTAGGTATTAGCGGGAGTGCAGATACGCAGTATTTT. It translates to CASSLGISGSADTQYF.